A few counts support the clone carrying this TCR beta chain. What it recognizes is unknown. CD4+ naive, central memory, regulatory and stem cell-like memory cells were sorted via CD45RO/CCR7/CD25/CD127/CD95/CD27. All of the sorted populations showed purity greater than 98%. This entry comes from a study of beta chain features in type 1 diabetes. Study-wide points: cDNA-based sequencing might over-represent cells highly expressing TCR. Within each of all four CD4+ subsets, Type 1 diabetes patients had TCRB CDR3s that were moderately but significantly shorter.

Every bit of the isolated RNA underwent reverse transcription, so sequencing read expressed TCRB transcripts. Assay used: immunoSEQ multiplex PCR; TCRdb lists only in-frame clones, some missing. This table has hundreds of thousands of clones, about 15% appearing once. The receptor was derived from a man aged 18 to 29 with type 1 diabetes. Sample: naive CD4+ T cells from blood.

DNA for the CDR3: TGTGCCAGCAGCATTCTAGCGCGAAGCACAGATACGCAGTATTTT. Translated: CASSILARSTDTQYF. The chain links TRBV7-2 to TRBJ2-3, with a possible D match to TRBD2 (6 bases). The CDR3 consists of 15 residues. Trimming removed 5 bases from V and 0 bases from J, with 12 bases in between. CDR1 is SGHTA, CDR2 FQGNSA, per germline. Full variable domain (rest looked up from reference TRBV7-2 and TRBJ2-3): GAGVSQSPSNKVTEKGKDVELRCDPISGHTALYWYRQSLGQGLEFLIYFQGNSAPDKSGLPSDRFSAERTGGSVSTLTIQRTQQEDSAVYLCASSILARSTDTQYFGPGTRLTVL.